Below, 5 T cell receptor beta chains from the same sample are listed, as sequenced in a study of graft-versus-host responses after intestinal transplantation. The data were produced by immunoSEQ multiplex PCR, yet TCRdb's version contains in-frame clones alone and is incomplete. In the table there are about 88,000 clones, 94% of which are singletons. These receptors' targets are unknown. Sequenced here: unstimulated CD4+ T cells sorted from spleen or lymph node cells, sampled before transplant. These receptors originate from a human donor who was the organ donor for an intestinal transplant.

This clone was seen once. The CDR3 nucleotides read TGCGCCAGCTTCCGATCCTCGACAGGGGGCGGATTTACGAACACTGAAGCTTTCTTT. This gives the protein CASFRSSTGGGFTNTEAFF. This sequence joins TRBV5-1 and TRBJ1-1; 10 bases fit TRBD1. The V and J ends lost 7 bases and 1 base, in that order; junction bases with no gene match: 19. Germline values: CDR1 SGHRS, CDR2 YFSETQ. The CDR3 is made up of 19 amino acids.

The CDR3 nucleotides read TGTGCCAGCAGCTTTACGGGGGGGTCCCACAATGAGCAGTTCTTC. It encodes CASSFTGGSHNEQFF. V gene TRBV7-9 combines with J gene TRBJ2-1, with 8 bases lining up with TRBD2. V shed 3 bases and J 5 bases; nucleotides not matched to a gene: 6. Germline values: CDR1 SEHNR, CDR2 FQNEAQ (reference sequence). This CDR3 comprises 15 residues.

This clone has a single count. The chain couples TRBV4-2 to TRBJ1-6; D perhaps matches TRBD1 (5 bases). The V gene's germline CDR1 is LGHNA and CDR2 YNFKEQ. V was clipped by 1 base and J by 0 bases, with 10 bases between them. This CDR3 has 17 residues. The CDR3 region is CASSQATESSYNSPLHF. The CDR3 coding sequence is TGTGCCAGCAGCCAAGCGACAGAGAGCTCCTATAATTCACCCCTCCACTTT.

CDR3 in amino acids: CASSPNYQRARLGNSPLHF. Written as DNA, the CDR3 is TGTGCCAGCAGTCCAAACTACCAAAGAGCCCGGTTGGGGAATTCACCCCTCCACTTT. This chain joins TRBV28 and TRBJ1-6, with no clear D. The CDR3 consists of 19 residues. CDR1 MDHEN and CDR2 SYDVKM come from the germline V gene. Trimming took 5 bases from V and 7 from J, leaving 27 bases between them.

The chain has TRBV7-9 and TRBJ1-4; D might be TRBD1 (5 bases). Germline V gene sequence: CDR1 SEHNR, CDR2 FQNEAQ (reference sequence). With 3 bases removed from V and 3 bases from J, the gap between germline ends came to 14 bases. CDR3 length: 16 residues. The CDR3 coding sequence is TGTGCCAGCAGCTTCATCCGGGGACGGGCTAATGAAAAACTGTTTTTT. Translation: CASSFIRGRANEKLFF.